This T cell receptor (beta chain) was captured by sequencing in a study of T cell responses to AZD1222 COVID-19 vaccine. From germline, CDR1 is SGHNT and CDR2 YYREEE (reference sequence). Unmatched junction bases numbered 7, after V lost 4 bases and J lost 4 bases. The length of the CDR3 is 15 residues. TCRdb keeps only in-frame clones here, not all; method: immunoSEQ multiplex PCR. This sample has under 150,000 clones; about 91% occur once, and the top ten carry 6.5%. As to this clone: The sample has other DNA sequences that encode this CDR3 too.

The sequencing used peripheral blood, collected 28 days after the second AZD1222 dose. The TCR sequence derives from an adult who received the AZD1222 COVID-19 vaccine. The V gene is TRBV5-4, the J gene TRBJ1-4; 7 nucleotides match TRBD1. The chain's CDR3 is CASSSNRGLNEKLFF. The DNA of the CDR3 is TGTGCCAGCAGCAGTAACAGGGGCCTTAATGAAAAACTGTTTTTT.